These T cell receptor beta chains were read from a single sample in a study of blood T cell repertoires in COVID-19. Only in-frame clones appear in the TCRdb table, and some are missing; sequencing was by immunoSEQ multiplex PCR. The table has fewer than 350,000 clones, around 90% seen once. Sequencing was performed on peripheral blood. Every receptor here comes from a woman aged 25-40 years with COVID-19, enrolled during active disease. Each CDR3 is given with its conserved first and last residue. D genes are given only for firm matches. Expanded clones get a size class; other rows say once, few or many, or leave the size out.

j_call: TRBJ2-7
clone_size: NA
d_call: TRBD1
v_call: TRBV7-6
cdr3_nt: TGTGCCAGCAGCGAGAGTCTGGGACAGGGAGACGAGCAGTACTTC
cdr3_aa: CASSESLGQGDEQYF

j_call: TRBJ1-1
clone_size: NA
d_call: NA
v_call: TRBV6-5
cdr3_nt: TGTGCCAGCAGTCTCCGTCGTCGGGGAGAAGCTTTCTTT
cdr3_aa: CASSLRRRGEAFF

j_call: TRBJ1-3
clone_size: NA
d_call: NA
v_call: TRBV2
cdr3_nt: TGTGCCAGCAGGGAGGATTTCTCTGGAAACACCATATATTTT
cdr3_aa: CASREDFSGNTIYF

j_call: TRBJ2-7
clone_size: NA
d_call: TRBD1
v_call: TRBV28
cdr3_nt: TGTGCCAGCAGCAGTAAGGGACAGGGGCCCTTCTACGAGCAGTACTTC
cdr3_aa: CASSSKGQGPFYEQYF

j_call: TRBJ2-3
clone_size: NA
d_call: TRBD1
v_call: TRBV5-1
cdr3_nt: TGCGCCAGCAGCTTTAGTACGGGGACAGGGGCCGGGGATACGCAGTATTTT
cdr3_aa: CASSFSTGTGAGDTQYF

j_call: TRBJ1-1
clone_size: NA
d_call: TRBD1
v_call: TRBV30
cdr3_nt: TGTGCCTGGAGGAAAACAGGGGCCACTGAAGCTTTCTTT
cdr3_aa: CAWRKTGATEAFF

j_call: TRBJ2-4
clone_size: NA
d_call: TRBD2
v_call: TRBV11-2
cdr3_nt: TGTGCCAGCAGCTTAGAGGTGACTAGCGGGTTTGAGCTAGCCAAAAACATTCAGTACTTC
cdr3_aa: CASSLEVTSGFELAKNIQYF

j_call: TRBJ2-2
clone_size: NA
d_call: TRBD2
v_call: TRBV11-2
cdr3_nt: TGTGCCAGCAGCGTTAGCGGGAGGCGGGCCGGGGAGCTGTTTTTT
cdr3_aa: CASSVSGRRAGELFF

j_call: TRBJ2-3
clone_size: NA
d_call: TRBD1
v_call: TRBV19
cdr3_nt: TGTGCCAGTAAAGAGACAGGGTCTGTAGATACGCAGTATTTT
cdr3_aa: CASKETGSVDTQYF

j_call: TRBJ1-1
clone_size: few
d_call: NA
v_call: TRBV11-2
cdr3_nt: TGTGCCAGCAGCTTCCTCCTGGGAGGGTATGCCACTGAAGCTTTCTTT
cdr3_aa: CASSFLLGGYATEAFF

j_call: TRBJ2-1
clone_size: NA
d_call: TRBD1
v_call: TRBV19
cdr3_nt: TGTGCCAGTAGTCCAAGACAGGGTGGGTCCTACAATGAGCAGTTCTTC
cdr3_aa: CASSPRQGGSYNEQFF

j_call: TRBJ2-5
clone_size: NA
d_call: NA
v_call: TRBV5-1
cdr3_nt: TGCGCCAGCATCAGGGGCCCCGGGGAGACCCAGTACTTC
cdr3_aa: CASIRGPGETQYF

j_call: TRBJ2-6
clone_size: NA
d_call: NA
v_call: TRBV5-1
cdr3_nt: TGCGCCAGCAGCTTGGTTGCGGGGACTGGGGCCAACGTCCTGACTTTC
cdr3_aa: CASSLVAGTGANVLTF

j_call: TRBJ1-1
clone_size: NA
d_call: TRBD1
v_call: TRBV27
cdr3_nt: TGTGCCAGCAGTCACAGGGGTGCCACTGAAGCTTTCTTT
cdr3_aa: CASSHRGATEAFF

j_call: TRBJ2-7
clone_size: NA
d_call: TRBD2
v_call: TRBV2
cdr3_nt: TGTGCCAGCAGTGGGGGTAGCGGGGGTCCCTACGAGCAGTACTTC
cdr3_aa: CASSGGSGGPYEQYF